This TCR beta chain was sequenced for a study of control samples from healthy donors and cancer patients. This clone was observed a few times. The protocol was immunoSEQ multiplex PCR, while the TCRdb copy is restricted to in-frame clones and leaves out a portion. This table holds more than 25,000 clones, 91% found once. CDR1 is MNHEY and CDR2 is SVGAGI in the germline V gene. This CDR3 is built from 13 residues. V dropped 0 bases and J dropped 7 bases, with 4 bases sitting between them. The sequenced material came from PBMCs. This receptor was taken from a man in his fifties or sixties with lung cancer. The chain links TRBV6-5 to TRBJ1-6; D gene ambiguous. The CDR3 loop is CASSYSQNSPLHF. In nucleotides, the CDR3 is TGTGCCAGCAGTTACTCCCAAAATTCACCCCTCCACTTT.